Listed here are 30 T cell receptor beta chains from one sample, sequenced in a study of OX40 agonist ivuxolimab in advanced cancers. Generated by immunoSEQ multiplex PCR, the TCRdb table keeps only in-frame clones and is missing some. The top ten clones hold around 20% of a sample with approximately 61,000 clones, just over 90% of them seen once. The sequencing here drew on CD4+ or CD8+ T cells sorted from blood, taken in a trial of the OX40 agonist ivuxolimab. These receptors were obtained from an adult with an advanced solid tumor such as melanoma, head and neck, liver or kidney cancer.

The chain joins TRBV6-1 to TRBJ2-7; 7 nucleotides line up with TRBD1. There are 15 residues in the CDR3. Germline-derived CDR1 and CDR2 are MNHNS and SASEGT. V shed 1 base, J shed 4 bases, and the junction held 7 bases outside the gene matches. CDR3 residues: CASSEGGGAEYEQYF. The DNA of the CDR3 is TGTGCCAGCAGTGAAGGAGGGGGCGCGGAATACGAGCAGTACTTC.

The chain combines TRBV27 with TRBJ2-1, with D unresolved. Trimming took 8 bases from V and 1 from J, leaving 12 bases between them. The CDR3 is 14 amino acids. Per germline, CDR1 MNHEY and CDR2 SMNVEV (reference sequence). The CDR3 DNA is TGTGCCAGCGGGGTGGAGTGGTCCTACAATGAGCAGTTCTTC. Residues: CASGVEWSYNEQFF.

This chain uses TRBV6-5 with TRBJ2-1, with D possibly matching TRBD2 (5 bases). Germline assignment: CDR1 MNHEY and CDR2 SVGAGI. This CDR3 is 15 amino acids long. The V gene lost 6 bases and the J gene lost 2 bases, with 14 bases spanning the gap. CDR3 sequence (DNA): TGTGCCAGCAGCCCTGGACTTGGTGCCTACAATGAGCAGTTCTTC. It codes for CASSPGLGAYNEQFF.

The chain recombines TRBV6-1 with TRBJ2-3; D not resolved. This CDR3 has 15 amino acids. Germline V gives CDR1 MNHNS, CDR2 SASEGT. The V end lost 1 base, the J end lost 0 bases, and 8 bases lay between the germline ends. The CDR3, as DNA: TGTGCCAGCAGTGAAGATAAGTGGAGCACAGATACGCAGTATTTT. It yields the protein CASSEDKWSTDTQYF.

The genes are TRBV6-5 and TRBJ2-3, with D uncertain. This CDR3 has 12 amino acids. The germline V gene encodes CDR1 MNHEY and CDR2 SVGAGI. V was trimmed by 4 bases and J by 2 bases, leaving 4 bases between them. The CDR3 is CASSFNTDTQYF. CDR3 bases: TGTGCCAGCAGTTTCAACACAGATACGCAGTATTTT.

This chain connects TRBV16 to TRBJ2-7; D tentatively reads TRBD1 or TRBD2 (6 bases each). The germline CDR1 and CDR2 sequences are KGHSY and FQNENV. Trimming left V 0 bases short and J 3 bases short, with 12 bases between. The CDR3 contains 15 residues. The CDR3 sequence is CASSQSEGGVYEQYF. The CDR3 region has the DNA TGTGCCAGCAGCCAATCGGAGGGGGGTGTCTACGAGCAGTACTTC.

This clone was detected only once. Other nucleotide sequences in the sample specify the same CDR3. The CDR3 sequence: CASSLSGSSYEQYF. The CDR3 coding sequence is TGTGCCAGCAGTTTAAGCGGAAGCTCCTACGAGCAGTACTTC. The chain combines TRBV27 with TRBJ2-7, with a tentative D call TRBD2 (5 bases). V was cut by 2 bases and J by 0 bases, with 8 bases left in between. The germline V gene encodes CDR1 MNHEY and CDR2 SMNVEV (reference sequence). CDR3 length equals 14 residues.

The V gene is TRBV28, the J gene TRBJ1-1; TRBD1 aligns across 10 bases. CDR1 MDHEN and CDR2 SYDVKM come from the germline V gene. Trimming took 5 bases from V and 8 from J; bases not matched to a gene: 8. This CDR3 region has 14 residues. Here the CDR3 DNA reads TGTGCCAGCAGTCGGGACAGGGGAGGTTTGGAAGCTTTCTTT. Its protein is CASSRDRGGLEAFF. The full variable domain, its missing parts supplied by reference TRBV28 and TRBJ1-1, is DVKVTQSSRYLVKRTGEKVFLECVQDMDHENMFWYRQDPGLGLRLIYFSYDVKMKEKGDIPEGYSVSREKKERFSLILESASTNQTSMYLCASSRDRGGLEAFFGQGTRLTVV.

The chain employs TRBV4-1 and TRBJ2-1, with D unresolved. Germline CDR1 MGHRA, CDR2 YSYEKL. The CDR3 has 14 amino acids. Trimming shortened V by 0 bases and J by 1 base, and 4 bases separated the two germline ends. CDR3 DNA sequence: TGCGCCAGCAGCCAAGAGCCATCCTACAATGAGCAGTTCTTC. Amino acids: CASSQEPSYNEQFF.

This clone turned up a few times. The chain employs TRBV7-9 and TRBJ1-3, with D unresolved. The CDR3 runs 17 residues. V was trimmed by 1 base and J by 0 bases, leaving 13 bases between them. Germline CDR1 SEHNR, CDR2 FQNEAQ (reference sequence). CDR3 loop: CASSLGVAINSGNTIYF. In DNA, the CDR3 is TGTGCCAGCAGCTTAGGGGTCGCCATTAACTCTGGAAACACCATATATTTT.

This sequence joins TRBV16 and TRBJ1-1; unclear D gene. The CDR3 has 14 residues. CDR1 KGHSY and CDR2 FQNENV come from the germline V gene. V was cut by 1 base and J by 5 bases, with 11 bases left in between. The CDR3 DNA is TGTGCCAGCAGCCAATATAGGGTGAGGACTGAAGCTTTCTTT. This codes for CASSQYRVRTEAFF.

V usage is TRBV27 and J usage is TRBJ2-7; 9 bases fit TRBD2. Germline loops: CDR1 MNHEY, CDR2 SMNVEV (reference sequence). The length of the CDR3 is 15 residues. Trimming cost V 3 bases and J 0 bases; bases outside gene matches: 3. The CDR3 region is CASSFGLASSYEQYF. The CDR3 nucleotides read TGTGCCAGCAGTTTCGGACTAGCGAGCTCCTACGAGCAGTACTTC.

The chain carries TRBV28 and TRBJ1-5; TRBD1 is a possible D gene (5 bases). Deletions cut 6 bases from V and 3 bases from J, with 12 bases between. Germline lookup yields CDR1 MDHEN and CDR2 SYDVKM. This CDR3 spans 14 amino acids. CDR3 coding DNA: TGTGCCAGCAGATTCGACAGCCACAATCAGCCCCAGCATTTT. It encodes CASRFDSHNQPQHF.

The chain has TRBV5-1 and TRBJ2-3; 8 positions match TRBD2. The CDR3 is 17 residues long. V lost 0 bases and J lost 6; bases outside the gene matches: 12. In germline, CDR1 is SGHRS, CDR2 YFSETQ. The CDR3 sequence is CASSLALAGGAGDTQYF. CDR3 coding DNA: TGCGCCAGCAGCTTGGCTCTAGCGGGTGGGGCAGGTGATACGCAGTATTTT. Full variable domain (rest looked up from reference TRBV5-1 and TRBJ2-3): KAGVTQTPRYLIKTRGQQVTLSCSPISGHRSVSWYQQTPGQGLQFLFEYFSETQRNKGNFPGRFSGRQFSNSRSEMNVSTLELGDSALYLCASSLALAGGAGDTQYFGPGTRLTVL.

The chain is built from TRBV5-5 and TRBJ2-7; D is uncertain. This CDR3 region has 12 residues. From germline, CDR1 is SGHKS and CDR2 YYEKEE (reference sequence). The V and J ends lost 2 bases and 3 bases respectively, with 6 bases between them. The CDR3 reads CASSFDDYEQYF. In DNA, the CDR3 is TGTGCCAGCAGCTTCGATGACTACGAGCAGTACTTC.

The chain joins TRBV15 to TRBJ2-5; TRBD1 is a possible D gene (5 bases). The CDR3 sequence is 15 residues long. The V gene lost 5 bases and the J gene lost 5 bases, with 18 bases spanning the gap. Germline V CDR1 and CDR2: LNHNV, YYDKDF (reference sequence). This CDR3 reads CATSPTASSGETQYF. The CDR3 DNA follows: TGTGCCACCAGCCCCACCGCGAGTTCAGGGGAGACCCAGTACTTC. The full variable domain, in which reference TRBV15 and TRBJ2-5 provide the parts outside the CDR3, is DAMVIQNPRYQVTQFGKPVTLSCSQTLNHNVMYWYQQKSSQAPKLLFHYYDKDFNNEADTPDNFQSRRPNTSFCFLDIRSPGLGDTAMYLCATSPTASSGETQYFGPGTRLLVL.

The rearrangement joins TRBV6-6 to TRBJ2-2, with a tentative D call TRBD1 (5 bases). The length of the CDR3 is 15 residues. Trimming stripped 1 base from V and 3 bases from J, with 9 bases between. The germline gives CDR1 MNHNY, CDR2 SVGAGI (reference sequence). DNA of the CDR3: TGTGCCAGCAGTTACTTCGGCAGGGACACCGGGGAGCTGTTTTTT. Translation: CASSYFGRDTGELFF.

The chain couples TRBV27 to TRBJ2-7; TRBD1 might be the D (6 bases). Trimming cost V 5 bases and J 2 bases, with 13 bases left between them. The germline V gene has CDR1 MNHEY and CDR2 SMNVEV (reference sequence). The CDR3 sequence is 14 residues long. This CDR3 is CASSETRTAYEQYF. CDR3 DNA: TGTGCCAGCAGTGAAACCCGGACAGCCTACGAGCAGTACTTC.

To note about this clone: The sample has other DNA sequences that encode this CDR3 too. CDR3 sequence: CASSIPGGSNQPQHF. DNA of the CDR3: TGTGCCAGTAGTATCCCGGGGGGTAGCAATCAGCCCCAGCATTTT. The rearrangement uses TRBV19 and TRBJ1-5; maybe TRBD1 (5 bases). Germline loops: CDR1 LNHDA, CDR2 SQIVND (reference sequence). V shed 3 bases and J shed 0 bases, with 9 bases lying between them. The CDR3 is 15 residues long. The variable domain in full, completed from reference TRBV19 and TRBJ1-5, reads DGGITQSPKYLFRKEGQNVTLSCEQNLNHDAMYWYRQDPGQGLRLIYYSQIVNDFQKGDIAEGYSVSREKKESFPLTVTSAQKNPTAFYLCASSIPGGSNQPQHFGDGTRLSIL.

The rearrangement links TRBV19 to TRBJ1-1, with 7 bases lining up with TRBD1. This CDR3 spans 16 amino acids. V dropped 9 bases and J dropped 0; count of bases not matched to a gene: 13. Looked up from germline, CDR1 is LNHDA and CDR2 is SQIVND (reference sequence). CDR3 DNA sequence: TGTGCCAGCCGGGACAGATATTTCTCCTTGAACACTGAAGCTTTCTTT. Its translation is CASRDRYFSLNTEAFF.

This clone appeared a single time. V gene TRBV15 combines with J gene TRBJ2-7; the match to TRBD2 covers 16 bases. Germline trimming cut 1 base from V and 0 bases from J; bases unmatched to any gene: 6. This CDR3 spans 19 amino acids. Germline V gene lookup returns CDR1 LNHNV and CDR2 YYDKDF (reference sequence). The CDR3 loop is CATSRGGTSGGADSYEQYF. CDR3 DNA: TGTGCCACCAGCAGAGGAGGGACTAGCGGGGGGGCGGACTCCTACGAGCAGTACTTC.

This clone was seen a few times. The chain has TRBV11-2 and TRBJ2-2; no firm D call. In germline, CDR1 is SGHAT, CDR2 FQNNGV. The CDR3 runs 11 residues. V was clipped by 2 bases and J by 5 bases, with 0 bases between them. The CDR3 is CASSLTGELFF. In nucleotides, the CDR3 is TGTGCCAGCAGCTTAACCGGGGAGCTGTTTTTT.

The chain is built from TRBV6-6 and TRBJ1-2, with a tentative D call TRBD1 (5 bases). The CDR3 length is 14 residues. V was shortened by 5 bases and J by 6 bases, with 16 bases between the two germline ends. Germline V CDR1 and CDR2: MNHNY, SVGAGI (reference sequence). The CDR3 region is CASSHTGRRDGYTF. CDR3 bases: TGTGCCAGCAGTCACACGGGACGGAGGGATGGCTACACCTTC.

This clone has a single count. CDR3 amino acids: CASSLASGVAETQYF. The CDR3 DNA follows: TGTGCCAGCAGCTTAGCCAGCGGGGTTGCGGAGACCCAGTACTTC. The J gene is TRBJ2-5, the V gene TRBV7-9; 7 bases line up with TRBD2. Per the germline V gene, CDR1 is SEHNR and CDR2 is FQNEAQ (reference sequence). This CDR3 has 15 residues. J was trimmed by 5 bases and V by 0 bases; bases with no gene match: 6.

The V gene is TRBV29-1, the J gene TRBJ1-1; D might be TRBD1 (6 bases). This CDR3 is built from 10 residues. V was cut by 7 bases and J by 8 bases, with 11 bases left in between. Germline V gene sequence: CDR1 SQVTM, CDR2 ANQGSEA. For the CDR3, the DNA is TGCAGCGCCACAGGGCCAGAAGCTTTCTTT. Residues: CSATGPEAFF.

The gene calls are TRBV7-6 and TRBJ2-2; 8 bases fit TRBD2. Germline V gene data show CDR1 as SGHVS and CDR2 as FNYEAQ. The CDR3 extends over 15 amino acids. The V gene end was trimmed by 8 bases and the J gene end by 0 bases; junction bases not matched to a gene: 5. For the CDR3, the DNA is TGTGCCAGCGCGGGGGGATTCGCGAACACCGGGGAGCTGTTTTTT. This translates into CASAGGFANTGELFF.

CDR3 in amino acids: CASGDRGLGELFF. For the CDR3, the DNA is TGTGCCAGCGGGGACAGGGGGCTTGGGGAGCTGTTTTTT. This sequence joins TRBV2 and TRBJ2-2, with 12 positions matching TRBD1. There are 13 residues in the CDR3. Germline-derived CDR1 and CDR2 are SNHLY and FYNNEI. The V segment lost 8 bases and the J segment 8 bases; nucleotides outside the gene matches: 3. The entire variable domain, with the rest obtained from reference TRBV2 and TRBJ2-2, is as follows: EPEVTQTPSHQVTQMGQEVILRCVPISNHLYFYWYRQILGQKVEFLVSFYNNEISEKSEIFDDQFSVERPDGSNFTLKIRSTKLEDSAMYFCASGDRGLGELFFGEGSRLTVL.

The V and J genes are TRBV15 and TRBJ2-3; 11 nucleotides align to TRBD2. CDR1 is LNHNV, CDR2 YYDKDF, per germline (reference sequence). Trimming cost V 4 bases and J 3 bases; bases outside gene matches: 9. CDR3 length: 17 amino acids. The CDR3 reads CATSILAGGRGTDTQYF. For the CDR3, the DNA is TGTGCCACCAGCATATTAGCGGGGGGGAGAGGGACAGATACGCAGTATTTT.

V usage is TRBV5-4 and J usage is TRBJ2-7; 9 bases map to TRBD1. There are 14 residues in the CDR3. Trimming took 1 base from V and 5 from J; bases not matched to a gene: 4. Germline assignment: CDR1 SGHNT and CDR2 YYREEE (reference sequence). The CDR3 DNA follows: TGTGCCAGCAGCTTGAGGGACAGGGCAAACGAGCAGTACTTC. Its translation is CASSLRDRANEQYF.

This chain joins TRBV7-9 and TRBJ1-2; D remains unclear. This CDR3 has 14 residues. The germline gives CDR1 SEHNR, CDR2 FQNEAQ (reference sequence). Between the trimmed V and J ends, which lost 1 base and 2 bases, there was a span of 8 bases. The chain's CDR3 is CASSLVTANYGYTF. In DNA, the CDR3 is TGTGCCAGCAGCTTAGTTACAGCCAACTATGGCTACACCTTC.